The clone carrying this T cell receptor beta chain was seen only a few times. The data derive from a study of control samples from healthy donors and cancer patients. TCRdb's copy holds only in-frame clones and misses some; the assay was immunoSEQ multiplex PCR. The sample carries about 44,000 clones, about 89% recorded once. V lost 3 bases, J lost 4 bases, and 11 bases lay in between. This CDR3 has 14 amino acids. In germline, CDR1 is MNHEY, CDR2 SVGAGI. The receptor's source is a woman aged 55-70 years with lung cancer. Sequences were obtained from PBMCs. The chain is built from TRBV6-5 and TRBJ2-3; no clear D. CDR3: CASSYSGESDTQYF. CDR3 nucleotides: TGTGCCAGCAGTTATTCTGGAGAATCAGATACGCAGTATTTT.